What follows is one TCR beta chain and its context. The assay used deep level. TCRdb's copy holds only in-frame clones and misses some; the assay was immunoSEQ multiplex PCR. The sample yields about 2 million clones, 85% to 95% seen once. The CDR3 loop spans 15 amino acids. Germline CDR1 is SEHNR and CDR2 is FQNEAQ (reference sequence). Deletions cut 4 bases from V and 4 bases from J, with 16 bases between. This sample is drawn from a study of shared clonotypes between healthy human individuals. The overall study: The plates for each donor numbered three CD4 naive, three CD4 memory, two CD8 naive and one CD8 memory.

Among the donors, all were Caucasian adults who lived in Nashville, Tennessee. The source is a man aged 18 to 30 in good health. The rearrangement links TRBV7-9 to TRBJ2-5; possible D gene TRBD2, 6 bases. Specimen: naive CD4+ T cells sorted from blood. As to subset: CD45RA+ positively selected. CDR3 residues: CASSSVGGARETQYF. In DNA form, the CDR3 reads TGTGCCAGCAGCTCAGTCGGGGGTGCCAGAGAGACCCAGTACTTC.